These 29 T cell receptor beta chains share one sample of origin, sequenced in a study of T cells in Graves' hyperthyroidism and ophthalmopathy. The source material, RNA transcripts, was used to amplify TCR beta CDR3 regions. The HTBI primer set drove a first-round RT-PCR of the TCR CDR3. TCRdb reanalysed the multiplex PCR reads using MiXCR and keeps one entry per CDR3 protein. The table shows 610,000 or so distinct CDR3 sequences, with around 46% occurring only once. The sample taken for sequencing was peripheral blood or thyroid tissue (not recorded which). The origin of the receptors is a woman younger than 30 with Graves' hyperthyroidism.

This clonotype occurred a few times. The gene calls are TRBV6-6 and TRBJ1-4; 7 bases are a match to TRBD1. The CDR3 contains 14 residues. After removal of 8 bases from V and 3 bases from J, the junction contained 6 bases not matched to a gene. Germline V gives CDR1 MNHNY, CDR2 SVGAGI (reference sequence). This CDR3 reads CASRAGGPNEKLFF. CDR3 coding DNA: TGTGCCAGCCGCGCAGGGGGTCCTAATGAAAAACTGTTTTTT.

This clonotype was recorded at least ten times. The genes are TRBV27 and TRBJ2-5; TRBD2 is a possible D gene (6 bases). Trimming pared 9 bases from V and 5 bases from J, leaving 13 bases between. The CDR3 has 12 residues. CDR1 is MNHEY, CDR2 SMNVEV, per germline (reference sequence). CDR3 sequence: CARRRAGETQYF. Here the CDR3 DNA reads TGTGCCAGACGGAGGGCGGGGGAGACCCAGTACTTC.

This clonotype was seen many times. The CDR3 nucleotides are TGTGCCAGCAGCGCACAGGGGGCTATAGTCGACGAGCAGTACTTC. Translating gives CASSAQGAIVDEQYF. J is TRBJ2-7 and V is TRBV6-5; TRBD1 matches 9 bases. CDR3 length: 15 residues. In germline, CDR1 is MNHEY, CDR2 SVGAGI. The trim removed 6 bases at V and 5 bases at J, leaving 11 bases unmatched.

This clonotype occurred many times. The chain recombines TRBV20-1 with TRBJ2-7; D unresolved. Trimming stripped 4 bases from V and 0 bases from J, with 13 bases between. The V gene's germline CDR1 is DFQATT and CDR2 SNEGSKA (reference sequence). This CDR3 is 14 amino acids long. Written as DNA, the CDR3 is TGCAGTGCTATTTTCGACACGATCTCCTACGAGCAGTACTTC. Residues: CSAIFDTISYEQYF.

This chain uses TRBV27 with TRBJ2-2; 8 bases are shared with TRBD2. Unmatched junction bases numbered 9, after V lost 2 bases and J lost 1 base. The CDR3 is 18 residues long. Germline values: CDR1 MNHEY, CDR2 SMNVEV (reference sequence). CDR3 bases: TGTGCCAGCAGTTTAGGGGCCCCGGGGGGGGTGAACACCGGGGAGCTGTTTTTT. Its translation is CASSLGAPGGVNTGELFF.

The table lists this clonotype with many counts. The rearrangement uses TRBV6-6 and TRBJ2-6, with D uncertain. The germline V gene has CDR1 MNHNY and CDR2 SVGAGI (reference sequence). The CDR3 sequence is 11 residues long. V was pared by 7 bases and J by 2 bases, with 0 bases between. CDR3 DNA sequence: TGTGCCAGCACTGGGGCCAACGTCCTGACTTTC. Encoded protein: CASTGANVLTF.

The V gene is TRBV20-1, the J gene TRBJ1-6; 7 positions match TRBD1. The CDR3 length is 12 residues. CDR1 DFQATT and CDR2 SNEGSKA come from the germline V gene (reference sequence). The chain's CDR3 is CGYRGYNSPLHF. Written as DNA, the CDR3 is TGCGGATACAGGGGATATAATTCACCCCTCCACTTT.

This clonotype was seen many times. This rearrangement joins TRBV7-9 to TRBJ2-6, with D tentatively TRBD1 (5 bases). CDR3 length: 15 amino acids. Germline CDR1 reads SEHNR; CDR2 reads FQNEAQ (reference sequence). V lost 7 bases and J lost 4, with 14 bases in between. The CDR3 coding sequence is TGTGCCAGCACCCTCCAGGGTTCCGGGGCCAACGTCCTGACTTTC. Its translation: CASTLQGSGANVLTF.

This clonotype was detected a few times. The chain couples TRBV12-1 to TRBJ1-5. TRBV12-1 is a listed pseudogene. This CDR3 has 15 residues. DNA for the CDR3: TGTGCCAGCAGCTTTACAGCTTATAGCAATCAGCCCCAGCATTTT. Translating gives CASSFTAYSNQPQHF.

V usage is TRBV5-1 and J usage is TRBJ1-6; 10 bases map to TRBD1. Trimming cost V 0 bases and J 7 bases; bases outside gene matches: 16. There are 20 residues in the CDR3. CDR1 and CDR2 from the germline V gene are SGHRS and YFSETQ. The DNA for the CDR3 is TGCGCCAGCAGCTTGGATGTGACAGGGGGCTCTCTAACCGGGAATTCACCCCTCCACTTT. Its translation is CASSLDVTGGSLTGNSPLHF.

The chain employs TRBV29-1 and TRBJ2-5, with no clear D. The V gene's germline CDR1 is SQVTM and CDR2 ANQGSEA. Trimming pared 4 bases from V and 5 bases from J, leaving 5 bases between. The CDR3 covers 10 residues. The CDR3 loop reads CSVGSETQYF. CDR3 bases: TGCAGCGTTGGTTCGGAGACCCAGTACTTC.

Note on this clonotype: One end of the junction is discordant with germline, which a read error may explain. V and J are TRBV27 and TRBJ2-3, with 12 bases fitting TRBD2. This CDR3 contains 16 residues. Germline V CDR1 and CDR2: MNHEY, SMNVEV (reference sequence). CDR3 region: CATSRTSGTGTDTQYF. DNA for the CDR3: TGTGCCACCAGTCGGACTAGCGGGACGGGCACAGATACGCAGTATTTT.

This clonotype was found many times. The rearrangement links TRBV20-1 to TRBJ1-1, with a possible D match to TRBD1 (6 bases). This CDR3 spans 13 amino acids. Deletions cut 1 base from V and 4 bases from J, with 10 bases between. CDR1 is DFQATT, CDR2 SNEGSKA, per germline (reference sequence). The CDR3 coding sequence is TGCAGTGCTAGAGGGAAGGGGGGCACTGAAGCTTTCTTT. Protein: CSARGKGGTEAFF.

J is TRBJ2-7 and V is TRBV6-6, with 7 bases fitting TRBD1. The DNA end is a closer match to TRBJ2-4, so the J assignment may be wrong. The germline V gene encodes CDR1 MNHNY and CDR2 SVGAGI (reference sequence). The CDR3 covers 15 residues. For the CDR3, the DNA is TGTGCCAGCAGTACTCGGACAGGCCCCAAAAACATTCAGTACTTC. Residues: CASSTRTGPKNIQYF.

This chain links TRBV2 with TRBJ2-2; 7 bases are shared with TRBD1. The CDR3 runs to 16 residues. Germline CDR1 and CDR2: SNHLY and FYNNEI. V lost 11 bases to trimming and J lost 5 bases; unmatched junction nucleotides: 17. As DNA, the CDR3 is TGTGCCGGCTTATCCGAGGGGGCAGGGCAAACCGGGGAGCTGTTTTTT. It codes for CAGLSEGAGQTGELFF.

The V call is TRBV7-6, the J call TRBJ2-5; the match to TRBD1 covers 9 bases. The CDR3 sequence is 14 residues long. Germline loops: CDR1 SGHVS, CDR2 FNYEAQ. V trimming: 5 bases; J trimming: 9 bases; junction bases outside the gene matches: 10. The CDR3 is CASSNRGLNQPQYF. The CDR3, as DNA: TGTGCCAGCAGCAACAGGGGGCTAAATCAGCCCCAGTACTTC.

This clonotype was seen once. The chain carries TRBV20-1 and TRBJ1-5, with D hard to call. Germline loops: CDR1 DFQATT, CDR2 SNEGSKA (reference sequence). The CDR3 loop spans 12 amino acids. Trimming took off 6 bases at V and 5 bases at J, with 11 bases between the two ends. CDR3 nucleotides: TGCAGTGCCACGGGGAACTATCAGCCCCAGCATTTT. The encoded protein is CSATGNYQPQHF.

With respect to this clonotype: This may come from a read error, since a much larger clone is one base off. The V call is TRBV6-1, the J call TRBJ2-7, with 8 bases fitting TRBD1. Per germline, CDR1 MNHNS and CDR2 SASEGT. This CDR3 comprises 12 residues. DNA for the CDR3: TGTGCCAGCGAGCAGGGGGCGTACGAGCAGTGCTTC. It encodes CASEQGAYEQCF.

As for this clonotype: Since the CDR3 does not end with the conserved phenylalanine or tryptophan, this likely comes from a read error. The DNA is left out, because the CDR3 cannot be placed on it with certainty; the CDR3 is given as TCRdb lists it. The V call is TRBV15, the J call TRBJ1-6; the table names TRBD1, a call not compared with the DNA. Germline V gene sequence: CDR1 LNHNV, CDR2 YYDKDF (reference sequence). The CDR3 totals 10 residues, both ends included. The CDR3 loop reads CATSSAVPGQ.

This clonotype was counted at least ten times. The chain has TRBV7-9 and TRBJ1-2; TRBD1 might be the D (5 bases). Germline V gene lookup returns CDR1 SEHNR and CDR2 FQNEAQ (reference sequence). The CDR3 is 13 amino acids. V lost 4 bases to trimming and J lost 3 bases, with 9 bases between them. This CDR3 is CASSWPGDYGYTF. The CDR3 nucleotides are TGTGCCAGCAGCTGGCCGGGGGACTATGGCTACACCTTC.

Many counts were recorded for this clonotype. One end of the junction varies from germline; a read error may be responsible. The chain has TRBV29-1 and TRBJ2-5; no clear D. Germline V gene sequence: CDR1 SQVTM, CDR2 ANQGSEA. There are 12 residues in the CDR3. The CDR3 nucleotides are TGCAGCGTTGGTCGATGGCAAGAGCCCCAGTACTTC. The encoded protein is CSVGRWQEPQYF.

This chain uses TRBV5-1 with TRBJ1-1; D is ambiguous. This CDR3 spans 14 amino acids. V lost 0 bases to trimming and J lost 5 bases, with 11 bases between them. Germline assignment: CDR1 SGHRS and CDR2 YFSETQ. The CDR3 DNA reads TGCGCCAGCAGCTTGGAGGCAGGCCGGACTGAAGCTTTCTTT. This gives the protein CASSLEAGRTEAFF.

This clonotype was counted at least ten times. The CDR3 sequence: CASRMTSGLAGELFF. The CDR3 nucleotides are TGTGCCAGCAGGATGACTAGCGGGTTAGCCGGGGAGCTGTTTTTT. This chain uses TRBV2 with TRBJ2-2; 10 nucleotides agree with TRBD2. J was trimmed by 6 bases and V by 6 bases; bases with no gene match: 7. The germline V gene has CDR1 SNHLY and CDR2 FYNNEI. CDR3 length: 15 residues.

The genes are TRBV7-9 and TRBJ1-3; D is undetermined. CDR3 size: 14 residues. V was shortened by 3 bases and J by 2 bases, with 8 bases between the two germline ends. Germline assignment: CDR1 SEHNR and CDR2 FQNEAQ (reference sequence). CDR3 DNA: TGTGCCAGCAGCTTGGTAGGGACTGGAAACACCATATATTTT. Translation gives CASSLVGTGNTIYF. The full variable domain, with the rest looked up from reference TRBV7-9 and TRBJ1-3, is DTGVSQNPRHKITKRGQNVTFRCDPISEHNRLYWYRQTLGQGPEFLTYFQNEAQLEKSRLLSDRFSAERPKGSFSTLEIQRTEQGDSAMYLCASSLVGTGNTIYFGEGSWLTVV.

This rearrangement joins TRBV29-1 to TRBJ1-2; possible D gene TRBD1, 6 bases. Looked up from germline, CDR1 is SQVTM and CDR2 is ANQGSEA. The CDR3 loop spans 15 amino acids. Trimming took 7 bases from V and 3 from J, leaving 21 bases between them. The CDR3 bases are TGCAGCGCAGAAGGATTAACAGGGCCCCACTATGGCTACACCTTC. Protein: CSAEGLTGPHYGYTF.

The J gene is TRBJ1-5, the V gene TRBV2, with 11 bases identical to TRBD1. There are 14 residues in the CDR3. CDR1 and CDR2 (germline): SNHLY, FYNNEI. As DNA, the CDR3 is TGTGCTAGAGTGGGACAGGGGGACAATCAGCCCCAGCATTTT. Amino acids: CARVGQGDNQPQHF. The whole variable domain, remainder taken from reference TRBV2 and TRBJ1-5, is EPEVTQTPSHQVTQMGQEVILRCVPISNHLYFYWYRQILGQKVEFLVSFYNNEISEKSEIFDDQFSVERPDGSNFTLKIRSTKLEDSAMYFCARVGQGDNQPQHFGDGTRLSIL.

This chain joins TRBV20-1 and TRBJ1-2; 8 nucleotides agree with TRBD1. Trimming removed 7 bases from V and 4 bases from J; junction bases left unmatched: 14. Germline V gene lookup returns CDR1 DFQATT and CDR2 SNEGSKA (reference sequence). The CDR3 loop spans 15 amino acids. The CDR3 DNA sequence: TGCAGTGTCAGACAGGGGACAGCATTCGGCTATGGCTACACCTTC. It specifies CSVRQGTAFGYGYTF.

CDR3 DNA sequence: TGTGCCAGTAGACTTATAGCGGGAGTGGGCTACGAGCAGTACTTC. Translated, it gives CASRLIAGVGYEQYF. The chain combines TRBV19 with TRBJ2-7, with 9 nucleotides matching TRBD2. Germline CDR1 is LNHDA and CDR2 is SQIVND (reference sequence). CDR3 length: 15 residues. V lost 6 bases to trimming and J lost 3 bases; unmatched junction nucleotides: 9. The complete variable domain, with remaining parts taken from reference TRBV19 and TRBJ2-7, reads DGGITQSPKYLFRKEGQNVTLSCEQNLNHDAMYWYRQDPGQGLRLIYYSQIVNDFQKGDIAEGYSVSREKKESFPLTVTSAQKNPTAFYLCASRLIAGVGYEQYFGPGTRLTVT.

The chain employs TRBV9 and TRBJ1-2; D may be TRBD1 (6 bases). Trimming removed 3 bases at V and 3 bases at J, with 12 bases between. CDR1 is SGDLS, CDR2 YYNGEE, per germline. The CDR3 is made up of 14 amino acids. CDR3 amino acids: CASSAADSDYGYTF. The DNA of the CDR3 is TGTGCCAGCAGCGCAGCGGACAGTGACTATGGCTACACCTTC. Variable domain in full (rest from reference TRBV9 and TRBJ1-2): DSGVTQTPKHLITATGQRVTLRCSPRSGDLSVYWYQQSLDQGLQFLIQYYNGEERAKGNILERFSAQQFPDLHSELNLSSLELGDSALYFCASSAADSDYGYTFGSGTRLTVV.